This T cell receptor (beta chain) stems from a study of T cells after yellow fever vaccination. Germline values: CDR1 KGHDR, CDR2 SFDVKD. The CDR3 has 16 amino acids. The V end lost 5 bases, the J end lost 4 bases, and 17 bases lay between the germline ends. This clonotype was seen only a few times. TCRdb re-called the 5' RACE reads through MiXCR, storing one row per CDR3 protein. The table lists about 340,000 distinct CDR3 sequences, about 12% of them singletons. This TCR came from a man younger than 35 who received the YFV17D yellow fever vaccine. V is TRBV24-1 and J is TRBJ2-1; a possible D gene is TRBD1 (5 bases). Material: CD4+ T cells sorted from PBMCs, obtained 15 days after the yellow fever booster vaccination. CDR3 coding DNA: TGTGCCACCAGTGGCGATCGCGCCAGGGAATACAATGAGCAGTTCTTC. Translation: CATSGDRAREYNEQFF.